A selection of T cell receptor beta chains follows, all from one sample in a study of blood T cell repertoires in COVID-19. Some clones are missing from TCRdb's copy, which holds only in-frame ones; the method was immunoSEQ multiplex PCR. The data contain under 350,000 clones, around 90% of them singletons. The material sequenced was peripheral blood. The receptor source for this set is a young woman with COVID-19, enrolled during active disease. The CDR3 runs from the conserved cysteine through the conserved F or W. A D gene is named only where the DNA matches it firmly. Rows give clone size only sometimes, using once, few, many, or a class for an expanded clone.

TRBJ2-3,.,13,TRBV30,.,CAWSGQFGNTQYF,TGTGCCTGGAGTGGACAGTTCGGAAATACGCAGTATTTT
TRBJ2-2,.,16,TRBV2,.,CARDREVAGNTGELFF,TGTGCCAGGGACAGGGAGGTAGCGGGGAACACCGGGGAGCTGTTTTTT
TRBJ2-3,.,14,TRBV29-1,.,CSVGRVGASDTQYF,TGCAGCGTTGGGCGGGTGGGGGCCTCAGATACGCAGTATTTT
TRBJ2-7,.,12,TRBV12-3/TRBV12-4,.,CASSKTGDEQYF,TGTGCCAGCAGTAAGACGGGGGATGAGCAGTACTTC
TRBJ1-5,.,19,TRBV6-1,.,CASSAPLQGRGSHFQPQHF,TGTGCCAGCAGTGCCCCTCTTCAGGGTCGGGGGTCTCATTTTCAGCCCCAGCATTTT
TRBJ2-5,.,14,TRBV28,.,CASSLGAGQETQYF,TGTGCCAGCAGTTTAGGGGCAGGACAAGAGACCCAGTACTTC
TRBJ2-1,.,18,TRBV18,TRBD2,CASFKRTAGLAGGNEQFF,TGTGCCAGCTTCAAACGAACGGCGGGACTAGCGGGAGGCAATGAGCAGTTCTTC
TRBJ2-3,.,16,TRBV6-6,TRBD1,CASSYPDRGGTDTQYF,TGTGCCAGCAGTTACCCCGACAGGGGGGGCACAGATACGCAGTATTTT
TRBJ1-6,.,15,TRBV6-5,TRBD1,CASSYRQGRNSPLHF,TGTGCCAGCAGTTACCGACAGGGGCGGAATTCACCCCTCCACTTT
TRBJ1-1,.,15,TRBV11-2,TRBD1,CASSFPRGQGTEAFF,TGTGCCAGCAGCTTTCCCCGGGGACAGGGGACTGAAGCTTTCTTT
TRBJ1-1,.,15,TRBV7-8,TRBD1,CASTRDRDVNTEAFF,TGTGCCAGCACCAGGGACAGGGACGTGAACACTGAAGCTTTCTTT
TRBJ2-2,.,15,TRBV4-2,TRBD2,CASGLAGETTGELFF,TGTGCCAGCGGACTAGCGGGAGAGACCACCGGGGAGCTGTTTTTT
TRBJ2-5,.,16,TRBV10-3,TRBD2,CAISEVAGPPQETQYF,TGTGCCATCAGTGAGGTAGCGGGTCCTCCCCAAGAGACCCAGTACTTC
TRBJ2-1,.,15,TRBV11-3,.,CASSLGTTVLDEQFF,TGTGCCAGCAGCTTAGGGACAACAGTACTCGATGAGCAGTTCTTC
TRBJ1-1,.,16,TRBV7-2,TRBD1,CASSLVPVDRGTEAFF,TGTGCCAGCAGCTTAGTCCCGGTGGACAGGGGCACTGAAGCTTTCTTT
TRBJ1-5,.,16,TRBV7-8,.,CASSRGQTYSNQPQHF,TGTGCCAGCAGCCGAGGACAGACTTATAGCAATCAGCCCCAGCATTTT
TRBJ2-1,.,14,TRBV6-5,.,CASISRTRVNEQFF,TGTGCCAGCATTTCCCGGACAAGGGTCAATGAGCAGTTCTTC
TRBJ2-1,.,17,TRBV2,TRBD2,CASSEARASGKLNEQFF,TGTGCCAGCAGTGAAGCGCGGGCTAGCGGGAAGTTAAATGAGCAGTTCTTC
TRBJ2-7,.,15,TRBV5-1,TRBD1,CASSSPGTGSWEQYF,TGCGCCAGCAGCTCCCCAGGGACAGGGAGTTGGGAGCAGTACTTC
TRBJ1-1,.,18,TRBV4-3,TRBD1,CASSHFRSGTGGADEAFF,TGCGCCAGCAGCCATTTCCGATCCGGGACAGGGGGCGCCGATGAAGCTTTCTTT
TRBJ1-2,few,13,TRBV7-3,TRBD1,CASSTRQGLGYTF,TGTGCCAGCAGCACCCGACAGGGGCTAGGCTACACCTTC
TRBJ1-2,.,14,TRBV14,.,CASSGSTVSHGYTF,TGTGCCAGCAGCGGTTCGACAGTGTCCCATGGCTACACCTTC
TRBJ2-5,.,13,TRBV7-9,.,CASGLLGEETQYF,TGTGCCAGCGGACTACTAGGGGAGGAGACCCAGTACTTC
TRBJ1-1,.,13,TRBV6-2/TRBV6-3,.,CASSFLRNTEAFF,TGTGCCAGCAGTTTTCTTCGGAACACTGAAGCTTTCTTT
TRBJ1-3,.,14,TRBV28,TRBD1,CASKLTGFGNTIYF,TGTGCCAGCAAACTGACAGGGTTTGGAAACACCATATATTTT
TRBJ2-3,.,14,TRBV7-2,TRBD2,CASSLGLAGGSQYF,TGTGCCAGCAGCTTAGGGCTAGCGGGAGGGTCGCAGTATTTT
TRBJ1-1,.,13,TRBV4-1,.,CASSHPGSTEAFF,TGCGCCAGCAGCCACCCCGGGTCTACTGAAGCTTTCTTT
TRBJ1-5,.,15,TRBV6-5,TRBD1,CASSLQGGLNQPQHF,TGTGCCAGCAGCCTCCAGGGGGGCCTCAATCAGCCCCAGCATTTT
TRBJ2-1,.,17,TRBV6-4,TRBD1,CASSLNPTGTAWNEQFF,TGTGCCAGCAGCCTAAATCCAACCGGGACAGCCTGGAATGAGCAGTTCTTC
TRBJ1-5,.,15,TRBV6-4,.,CASSDSGGSNQPQHF,TGTGCCAGCAGTGACTCGGGGGGAAGCAATCAGCCCCAGCATTTT
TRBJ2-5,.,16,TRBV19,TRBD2,CASSRMASGDQETQYF,TGTGCCAGTAGTAGGATGGCGAGCGGGGACCAAGAGACCCAGTACTTC
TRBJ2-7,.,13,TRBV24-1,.,CATSDPGTVEQYF,TGTGCCACCAGTGATCCCGGGACTGTTGAGCAGTACTTC
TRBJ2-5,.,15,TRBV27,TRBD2,CASSFSGRVQETQYF,TGTGCCAGCAGTTTTTCCGGGAGGGTCCAAGAGACCCAGTACTTC
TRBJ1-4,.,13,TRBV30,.,CAWSRGSNEKLFF,TGTGCCTGGAGTCGGGGTTCTAATGAAAAACTGTTTTTT
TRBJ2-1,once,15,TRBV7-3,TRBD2,CASSPGLAGVGEQFF,TGTGCCAGCAGCCCGGGACTAGCGGGAGTTGGGGAGCAGTTCTTC
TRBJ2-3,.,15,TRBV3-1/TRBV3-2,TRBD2,CASSHFSGRTDTQYF,TGTGCCAGCAGCCACTTTAGCGGGCGCACAGATACGCAGTATTTT
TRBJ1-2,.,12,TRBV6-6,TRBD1,CASRNRGWGYTF,TGTGCCAGCAGGAACAGGGGGTGGGGCTACACCTTC
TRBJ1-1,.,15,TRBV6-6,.,CASRGLAGSGTEAFF,TGTGCCAGCAGGGGCCTGGCAGGTAGCGGTACTGAAGCTTTCTTT
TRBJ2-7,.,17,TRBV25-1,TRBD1,CASSPYKSGAGGYEQYF,TGTGCCAGCAGTCCCTATAAATCCGGCGCAGGGGGTTACGAGCAGTACTTC
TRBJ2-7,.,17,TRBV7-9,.,CASSLVASGHLFTGQYF,TGTGCCAGCAGCTTAGTGGCCTCGGGACATCTCTTTACTGGGCAGTACTTC
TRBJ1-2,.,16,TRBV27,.,CASSSPGGADNYGYTF,TGTGCCAGCAGTTCCCCGGGGGGGGCAGATAACTATGGCTACACCTTC
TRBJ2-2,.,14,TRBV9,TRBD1,CASTPTGVGGELFF,TGTGCCAGCACCCCAACAGGGGTGGGCGGGGAGCTGTTTTTT
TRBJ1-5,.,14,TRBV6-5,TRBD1,CASSNSGGHQPQHF,TGTGCCAGCAGTAATTCAGGGGGACATCAGCCCCAGCATTTT
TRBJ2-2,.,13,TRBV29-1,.,CSGLLENTGELFF,TGCAGCGGCCTGCTAGAGAACACCGGGGAGCTGTTTTTT
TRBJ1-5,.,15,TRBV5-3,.,CARSLAGVSGQPQHF,TGTGCCAGAAGCTTGGCAGGGGTTTCAGGACAGCCCCAGCATTTT
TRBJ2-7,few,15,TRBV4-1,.,CASSQVPGQAYEQYF,TGCGCCAGCAGCCAAGTCCCGGGACAAGCCTACGAGCAGTACTTC
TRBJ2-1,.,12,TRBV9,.,CASSVLANEQFF,TGTGCCAGCAGCGTCTTGGCCAATGAGCAGTTCTTC
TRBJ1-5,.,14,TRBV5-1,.,CASSLGEGGQPQHF,TGCGCCAGCAGCTTGGGGGAGGGTGGTCAGCCCCAGCATTTT
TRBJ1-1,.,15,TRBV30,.,CAWSPIGVESTEAFF,TGTGCCTGGAGTCCCATAGGGGTGGAAAGCACTGAAGCTTTCTTT
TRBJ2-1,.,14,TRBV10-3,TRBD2,CAISDAGEGNEQFF,TGTGCCATCAGTGACGCGGGAGAGGGTAATGAGCAGTTCTTC
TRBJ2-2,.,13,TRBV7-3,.,CASSPDSTGELFF,TGTGCCAGCAGCCCGGACTCCACCGGGGAGCTGTTTTTT
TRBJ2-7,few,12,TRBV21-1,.,CASRGQDYEQYF,TGTGCCAGCAGGGGACAGGACTACGAGCAGTACTTC
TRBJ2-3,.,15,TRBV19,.,CASSIKGRGTDTQYF,TGTGCCAGTAGTATTAAGGGCAGGGGAACAGATACGCAGTATTTT
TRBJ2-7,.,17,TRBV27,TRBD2,CASSSFLSGRAGYEQYF,TGTGCCAGCAGTTCGTTCCTTAGCGGGAGGGCCGGTTACGAGCAGTACTTC
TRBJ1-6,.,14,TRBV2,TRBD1,CASSSQGANSPLHF,TGTGCCAGCAGTTCACAGGGGGCGAATTCACCCCTCCACTTT
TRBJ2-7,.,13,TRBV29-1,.,CSVEEDTKYEQYF,TGCAGCGTTGAAGAGGACACTAAGTACGAGCAGTACTTC
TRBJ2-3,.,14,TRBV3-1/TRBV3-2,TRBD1,CASSQLQGADTQYF,TGTGCCAGCAGCCAGCTCCAGGGGGCAGATACGCAGTATTTT
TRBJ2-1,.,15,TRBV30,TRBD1,CAWSLYRGRDNEQFF,TGTGCCTGGAGTCTCTACAGGGGGCGGGACAATGAGCAGTTCTTC